The 18 T cell receptor beta chains below were found in one sample sequenced in a study of blood T cell repertoires in COVID-19. Here immunoSEQ multiplex PCR was the method, and the copy in TCRdb shows in-frame clones only, minus some. The sample has around 250,000 clones, around 90% seen once; the top ten hold less than 3.5%. Sequencing used PBMCs or T cells enriched from blood (not recorded which). Receptors were obtained from a middle-aged man who had been exposed to COVID-19.

The genes are TRBV7-2 and TRBJ1-2; 8 bases agree with TRBD1. Germline V gives CDR1 SGHTA, CDR2 FQGNSA. V shed 1 base and J 1 base; nucleotides not matched to a gene: 8. The CDR3 is 17 amino acids. CDR3 sequence (DNA): TGTGCCAGCAGCTTAGGCGGCAGGGGGCAGGATAACTATGGCTACACCTTC. As protein: CASSLGGRGQDNYGYTF.

This sequence joins TRBV5-1 and TRBJ2-5; 7 bases fit TRBD1. CDR3 size: 15 residues. V shed 4 bases, J shed 3 bases, and the junction held 9 bases outside the gene matches. Germline CDR1 reads SGHRS; CDR2 reads YFSETQ. CDR3 DNA: TGCGCCAGCAGCATACCGGGACAGAAAAAAGAGACCCAGTACTTC. Its translation: CASSIPGQKKETQYF.

This chain connects TRBV5-1 to TRBJ2-2; the D gene is possibly TRBD2 (6 bases). Trimming took 0 bases from V and 5 from J, leaving 14 bases between them. Germline CDR1 reads SGHRS; CDR2 reads YFSETQ. The CDR3 is 16 residues long. The DNA of the CDR3 is TGCGCCAGCAGCTTGGAGGGCGGGATAAGTACCGGGGAGCTGTTTTTT. Residues: CASSLEGGISTGELFF.

This clone was detected only once. The rearrangement joins TRBV4-1 to TRBJ1-5; tentative D call: TRBD1 (6 bases). Looked up from germline, CDR1 is MGHRA and CDR2 is YSYEKL. CDR3 length: 16 amino acids. Trimming removed 1 base from V and 7 bases from J, with 17 bases in between. CDR3 sequence: CASSQGTTGSGQPQHF. The CDR3 DNA is TGCGCCAGCAGCCAAGGAACCACAGGGAGTGGGCAGCCCCAGCATTTT.

The chain employs TRBV7-9 and TRBJ1-2, with no clear D. The CDR3 extends over 15 amino acids. Per germline, CDR1 SEHNR and CDR2 FQNEAQ (reference sequence). With 1 base removed from V and 4 bases from J, the gap between germline ends came to 13 bases. The CDR3 DNA reads TGTGCCAGCAGCTTAGGATCTGGCGGACTCTATGGCTACACCTTC. Translation gives CASSLGSGGLYGYTF.

The rearrangement uses TRBV28 and TRBJ2-7; 9 bases map to TRBD1. Looked up from germline, CDR1 is MDHEN and CDR2 is SYDVKM. The CDR3 sequence is 16 residues long. The CDR3 region is CGSSTGGRVNSYEQYF. The CDR3 nucleotides are TGTGGCAGTTCGACAGGGGGAAGGGTTAATTCCTACGAGCAGTACTTC.

The rearrangement uses TRBV12-2 and TRBJ1-5; the table assigns TRBD1, which was not confirmed against the DNA. TRBV12-2 is marked as a pseudogene. CDR3 length equals 19 residues. As DNA, the CDR3 is TGTGCAAGTCGCTTAGCGAACGCGGACAGGGGGGCTAGCAATCAGCCCCAGCATTTT. This sequence encodes CASRLANADRGASNQPQHF.

The rearrangement joins TRBV6-2 or TRBV6-3 to TRBJ2-1; 7 nucleotides agree with TRBD2. Germline V gene data show CDR1 as MNHEY and CDR2 as SVGEGT. With 4 bases clipped from V and 2 bases from J, the junction kept 8 bases outside the gene matches. The CDR3 extends over 16 amino acids. CDR3 protein: CASSSRTGRAYNEQFF. CDR3 nucleotides: TGTGCCAGCAGTTCACGGACTGGGAGGGCCTACAATGAGCAGTTCTTC.

The chain joins TRBV7-9 to TRBJ2-7; maybe TRBD1 (6 bases). This CDR3 spans 11 amino acids. V dropped 5 bases and J dropped 7 bases, with 9 bases sitting between them. Germline CDR1 is SEHNR and CDR2 is FQNEAQ (reference sequence). The CDR3 region has the DNA TGTGCCAGCAGCATCACAGGGGAGCAGTACTTC. This gives the protein CASSITGEQYF. Full variable domain (missing parts from reference TRBV7-9 and TRBJ2-7): DTGVSQNPRHKITKRGQNVTFRCDPISEHNRLYWYRQTLGQGPEFLTYFQNEAQLEKSRLLSDRFSAERPKGSFSTLEIQRTEQGDSAMYLCASSITGEQYFGPGTRLTVT.

The J gene is TRBJ2-1, the V gene TRBV28; 7 nucleotides align to TRBD1. Germline V gives CDR1 MDHEN, CDR2 SYDVKM. The V and J ends lost 6 bases and 7 bases, in that order; junction bases with no gene match: 9. The CDR3 extends over 14 amino acids. CDR3 amino acids: CASRPDRAGNEQFF. CDR3 DNA sequence: TGTGCCAGCAGACCAGACAGGGCAGGGAATGAGCAGTTCTTC.

The chain has TRBV7-9 and TRBJ1-5; possible D gene TRBD1, 5 bases. Trimming left V 8 bases short and J 4 bases short, with 18 bases between. Germline values: CDR1 SEHNR, CDR2 FQNEAQ (reference sequence). CDR3 length equals 15 residues. The CDR3 sequence is CASADPGEVNQPQHF. The CDR3 DNA reads TGTGCCAGCGCCGACCCGGGGGAGGTAAATCAGCCCCAGCATTTT.

CDR3 loop: CASSIRSRDNQPQHF. DNA of the CDR3: TGTGCCAGTAGTATAAGGAGCAGGGACAATCAGCCCCAGCATTTT. The rearrangement uses TRBV19 and TRBJ1-5; D perhaps matches TRBD1 (5 bases). Germline CDR1 is LNHDA and CDR2 is SQIVND (reference sequence). CDR3 size: 15 residues. Trimming removed 2 bases at V and 3 bases at J, with 11 bases between.

Concerning this clone: This same CDR3 is encoded by further DNA sequences in the sample. The DNA of the CDR3 is TGTGCCAGCAGCGTAGGACTAGCGGGAGTGGATGAGCAGTTCTTC. Protein sequence: CASSVGLAGVDEQFF. V and J are TRBV9 and TRBJ2-1, with 12 bases identical to TRBD2. V gave up 0 bases and J gave up 8 bases; unmatched junction bases: 3. The CDR3 runs to 15 residues. Germline CDR1 and CDR2: SGDLS and YYNGEE.

The count of this clone is one. The rearrangement uses TRBV19 and TRBJ2-1; 7 nucleotides match TRBD2. The CDR3 covers 15 residues. Germline V gene lookup returns CDR1 LNHDA and CDR2 SQIVND (reference sequence). Unmatched junction bases numbered 9, after V lost 2 bases and J lost 8 bases. This CDR3 is CASSISAGVLDEQFF. In DNA form, the CDR3 reads TGTGCCAGTAGTATATCTGCGGGAGTATTGGATGAGCAGTTCTTC.

The chain employs TRBV18 and TRBJ1-1; D is unclear. The germline V and J ends were trimmed by 2 bases and 4 bases, with 11 bases remaining between them. The CDR3 contains 14 residues. The germline gives CDR1 KGHSH, CDR2 LQKENI. CDR3 region: CASSPSREATEAFF. The DNA of the CDR3 is TGTGCCAGCTCACCATCGAGGGAGGCCACTGAAGCTTTCTTT.

The chain uses TRBV9 and TRBJ1-2, with a weak D call TRBD1 (6 bases). In germline, CDR1 is SGDLS, CDR2 YYNGEE. This CDR3 has 13 amino acids. V was trimmed by 4 bases and J by 10 bases, leaving 17 bases between them. The CDR3 sequence is CASSTTGGLDYTF. The CDR3 DNA is TGTGCCAGCAGCACTACGGGGGGGCTTGACTACACCTTC.

The rearrangement links TRBV11-2 to TRBJ2-7; 8 nucleotides agree with TRBD1. CDR3 length equals 15 residues. Germline-derived CDR1 and CDR2 are SGHAT and FQNNGV. J lost 2 bases, V lost 2 bases, and 5 bases had no gene match. The CDR3 loop is CASSLWTGSTYEQYF. CDR3 DNA: TGTGCCAGCAGCTTATGGACAGGGTCGACCTACGAGCAGTACTTC.

V and J are TRBV24-1 and TRBJ2-4; TRBD2 is a possible D gene (5 bases). The CDR3 covers 13 residues. Trimming stripped 4 bases from V and 8 bases from J, with 11 bases between. Germline loops: CDR1 KGHDR, CDR2 SFDVKD. The CDR3 loop reads CATSERGLDIQYF. Written as DNA, the CDR3 is TGTGCCACCAGTGAGAGAGGGCTAGACATTCAGTACTTC.